The 9 T cell receptor beta chains given below trace back to one sample, sequenced in a study of cytomegalovirus exposure and HLA in healthy donors (dated by TCRdb to 2016 to 2017). Libraries were built with the immunoSEQ multiplex PCR assay. A mixture of 60 forward primers for TCR Vbeta segments and 13 reverse primers for TCR Jbeta segments was used in the multiplex PCR. The clones in this table, taken by TCRdb from immuneACCESS, are in-frame only. Not every clone is retained; where verified, under half of the shortfall comes from an unresolved V gene, and the cause of the rest is unknown. The sample includes over 85,000 clones, with roughly 80% observed a single time. Roughly 6.2% of the sample is in the top ten clones. Sample: PBMCs. The source is a man between 25 and 39 years old in good health and CMV-seropositive.

In this sample, this clone turned up a few times. This rearrangement joins TRBV4-3 to TRBJ1-4; D not resolved. From germline, CDR1 is LGHNA and CDR2 YSLEER. The CDR3 runs 15 residues. Trimming removed 4 bases at V and 4 bases at J, with 13 bases between. CDR3 coding DNA: TGCGCCAGCAGCCCGGTGGCATCGGGTAATGAAAAACTGTTTTTT. As protein: CASSPVASGNEKLFF.

This clone occurred a few times. This chain uses TRBV4-3 with TRBJ1-1; D remains ambiguous. V was shortened by 4 bases and J by 3 bases, with 12 bases between the two germline ends. In germline, CDR1 is LGHNA, CDR2 YSLEER. There are 14 residues in the CDR3. The CDR3 sequence is CASSLQWEHTEAFF. For the CDR3, the DNA is TGCGCCAGCAGCCTACAATGGGAGCACACTGAAGCTTTCTTT.

The chain links TRBV6-6 to TRBJ2-6, with D possibly TRBD1 on 5 matching bases. The CDR3 loop spans 15 amino acids. The germline CDR1 and CDR2 sequences are MNHNY and SVGAGI (reference sequence). V lost 6 bases to trimming and J lost 0 bases, with 9 bases between them. The CDR3 nucleotides read TGTGCCAGCAGCAACAGGATCTCTGGGGCCAACGTCCTGACTTTC. Residues: CASSNRISGANVLTF.

This clone showed up just a few times. The chain has TRBV19 and TRBJ1-1; no clear D gene. CDR1 is LNHDA and CDR2 is SQIVND in the germline V gene (reference sequence). This CDR3 spans 14 amino acids. V lost 3 bases to trimming and J lost 4 bases, with 12 bases between them. CDR3: CASSIVGDGTEAFF. As DNA, the CDR3 is TGTGCCAGTAGTATCGTGGGAGATGGCACTGAAGCTTTCTTT.

The gene calls are TRBV2 and TRBJ1-2, with TRBD1 identical over 9 bases. Germline-derived CDR1 and CDR2 are SNHLY and FYNNEI. The length of the CDR3 is 16 residues. Losses at the gene ends were 2 bases for V and 4 bases for J; bases not matched to a gene: 8. The CDR3 here is CASSEMTPGQGYGYTF. CDR3 in DNA: TGTGCCAGCAGTGAAATGACACCGGGACAGGGCTATGGCTACACCTTC.

The chain has TRBV7-2 and TRBJ2-7, with TRBD2 identical over 9 bases. The V gene end was trimmed by 0 bases and the J gene end by 6 bases; junction bases not matched to a gene: 3. The CDR3 spans 14 residues. Germline values: CDR1 SGHTA, CDR2 FQGNSA. The CDR3 nucleotides read TGTGCCAGCAGCTTAGCTAGCGGGGGCCGCGAGCAGTACTTC. Translating it yields CASSLASGGREQYF.

The CDR3 is CAISKAGGKYNEQFF. The DNA for the CDR3 is TGTGCCATCAGTAAAGCGGGGGGGAAGTACAATGAGCAGTTCTTC. The chain couples TRBV10-3 to TRBJ2-1; 10 bases align to TRBD2. The V gene end was trimmed by 5 bases and the J gene end by 4 bases; junction bases not matched to a gene: 5. Germline assignment: CDR1 ENHRY and CDR2 SYGVKD. There are 15 residues in the CDR3.

This clone showed up just a few times. The chain employs TRBV27 and TRBJ1-5, with D perhaps matching TRBD1 (5 bases). CDR3 size: 13 residues. Trimming removed 6 bases from V and 11 bases from J, with 17 bases in between. The V gene's germline CDR1 is MNHEY and CDR2 SMNVEV (reference sequence). CDR3 region: CASRRGDWGAQHF. The CDR3 nucleotides are TGTGCCAGCAGGCGGGGGGATTGGGGAGCCCAGCATTTT.

The chain couples TRBV2 to TRBJ2-5; 7 positions match TRBD1. With 8 bases clipped from V and 5 bases from J, the junction kept 5 bases outside the gene matches. The CDR3 covers 12 residues. CDR1 SNHLY and CDR2 FYNNEI come from the germline V gene. CDR3 sequence: CASGTEDETQYF. CDR3 nucleotide sequence: TGTGCCAGCGGGACAGAAGACGAGACCCAGTACTTC.